This T cell receptor beta chain was obtained from a study of T cell repertoires in cytomegalovirus infection. Study as a whole: Based on public TCR beta signatures, there were indications of CMV infection and of a matching HLA type. The study, taken as a whole, reports: Within the response measured ex vivo, HLA-C-restricted CMV-specific TCR beta clonotypes were dominant.

Germline values: CDR1 LNHDA, CDR2 SQIVND (reference sequence). This CDR3 spans 12 amino acids. This clonotype was seen a few times. As yet, its antigen is unknown. Each CDR3 protein gets one entry after TCRdb re-called the reads with MiXCR. The profile shows about 68,000 distinct CDR3 sequences, 20% to 25% of them singletons. Sample: PBMCs, sequenced either directly or after in vitro stimulation (not recorded which). The J gene is TRBJ2-5, the V gene TRBV19, with D tentatively TRBD1 or TRBD2 (5 bases each). The sequence was obtained from a human donor in good health (CMV status not recorded). Some clones in this sample may be carry-over from other donors' samples. The CDR3 reads CATRGSGETQYF. The CDR3 bases are TGTGCTACTAGGGGTTCCGGAGAGACCCAGTACTTC.